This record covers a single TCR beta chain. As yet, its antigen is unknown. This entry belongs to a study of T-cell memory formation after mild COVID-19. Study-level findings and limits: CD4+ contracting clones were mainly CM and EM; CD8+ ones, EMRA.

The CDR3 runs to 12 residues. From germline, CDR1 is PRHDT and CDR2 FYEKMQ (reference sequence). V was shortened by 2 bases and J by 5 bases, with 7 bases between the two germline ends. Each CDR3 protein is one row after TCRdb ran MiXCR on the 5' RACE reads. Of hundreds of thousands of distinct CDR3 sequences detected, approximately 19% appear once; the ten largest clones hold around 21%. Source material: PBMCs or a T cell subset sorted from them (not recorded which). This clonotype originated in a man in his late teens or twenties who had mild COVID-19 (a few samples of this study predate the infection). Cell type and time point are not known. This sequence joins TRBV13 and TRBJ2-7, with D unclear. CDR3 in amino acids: CASSLPSDEQYF. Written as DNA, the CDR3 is TGTGCCAGCAGCTTACCGTCCGACGAGCAGTACTTC. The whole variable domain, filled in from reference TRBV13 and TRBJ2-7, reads AAGVIQSPRHLIKEKRETATLKCYPIPRHDTVYWYQQGPGQDPQFLISFYEKMQSDKGSIPDRFSAQQFSDYHSELNMSSLELGDSALYFCASSLPSDEQYFGPGTRLTVT.